These 8 T cell receptor beta chains originate from one sample sequenced in a study of regulatory T cells in long-lasting Graves disease. Arm-PCR with iRepertoire HTBI primers amplified the CDR3 regions for these TCR beta libraries. TCRdb re-called the multiplex PCR reads through MiXCR, storing one row per CDR3 protein. The table includes about 440,000 distinct CDR3 sequences, 15% detected once. The time point here: newly diagnosed GD, antithyroid drugs for less than 3 months. Making the TCR library involved RNA that had been extracted from PBMCs. These same data were also listed under a study on T cells in Graves' hyperthyroidism and ophthalmopathy.

The source material was peripheral blood mononuclear cells (PBMCs), sampled at new diagnosis, from a patient treated with antithyroid drugs. Receptor source: a woman aged 25-40 years with Graves disease.

V is TRBV19 and J is TRBJ2-1; 9 bases fit TRBD2. V shed 4 bases, J shed 2 bases, and the junction held 0 bases outside the gene matches. Germline CDR1 LNHDA, CDR2 SQIVND (reference sequence). This CDR3 is built from 14 residues. The CDR3: CASSKREAYNEQFF. The CDR3 nucleotides are TGTGCCAGTAGTAAGCGGGAGGCCTACAATGAGCAGTTCTTC.

The chain has TRBV20-1 and TRBJ2-5, with unresolved D. From germline, CDR1 is DFQATT and CDR2 SNEGSKA (reference sequence). This CDR3 region has 13 residues. Trimming removed 1 base at V and 5 bases at J, with 11 bases between. DNA of the CDR3: TGCAGTGCTAGAGCCACTCCCTCCGAGACCCAGTACTTC. This translates into CSARATPSETQYF.

V and J are TRBV10-3 and TRBJ2-3; D call uncertain. The CDR3 totals 13 residues. CDR1 is ENHRY and CDR2 is SYGVKD in the germline V gene. Between the trimmed V and J ends, which lost 9 bases and 6 bases, there was a span of 16 bases. The CDR3 DNA reads as TGTGCCATAAACCCAGCAGTTGGGGATACGCAGTATTTT. It specifies CAINPAVGDTQYF.

There are many counts of this clonotype. The gene calls are TRBV12-3 or TRBV12-4 and TRBJ1-5; D gene ambiguous. Trimming took off 2 bases at V and 0 bases at J, with 8 bases between the two ends. This CDR3 region has 15 residues. CDR3 coding DNA: TGTGCCAGCAGTTTAACAGACCTTAGCAATCAGCCCCAGCATTTT. As protein: CASSLTDLSNQPQHF.

This clonotype was detected ten times or more. The rearrangement uses TRBV20-1 and TRBJ2-3, with 9 bases that match TRBD2. Germline assignment: CDR1 DFQATT and CDR2 SNEGSKA (reference sequence). CDR3 length equals 15 residues. V shed 0 bases, J shed 3 bases, and the junction held 4 bases outside the gene matches. This chain's CDR3 is CSARDATSGTDTQYF. The DNA of the CDR3 is TGCAGTGCTAGAGATGCGACTAGCGGAACAGATACGCAGTATTTT.

In its sample, this clonotype was seen a few times. The rearrangement uses TRBV3-1 and TRBJ2-5, with TRBD2 identical over 13 bases. CDR1 LGHDT and CDR2 YNNKEL come from the germline V gene (reference sequence). V gave up 0 bases and J gave up 2 bases; unmatched junction bases: 6. CDR3 length: 18 residues. CDR3 DNA sequence: TGTGCCAGCAGCCAAGATTGGGGGACTAGCGGGATACAAGAGACCCAGTACTTC. Translating it yields CASSQDWGTSGIQETQYF.

The V and J genes are TRBV20-1 and TRBJ1-3; D remains unclear. CDR1 and CDR2 from the germline V gene are DFQATT and SNEGSKA (reference sequence). The germline V and J ends were trimmed by 6 bases and 0 bases, with 9 bases remaining between them. This CDR3 has 13 amino acids. The CDR3 is CSASPGSGNTIYF. The CDR3 DNA follows: TGCAGTGCCAGCCCCGGCTCTGGAAACACCATATATTTT.

In its sample, this clonotype was seen many times. The chain joins TRBV5-5 to TRBJ2-7; either TRBD1 or TRBD2 may supply D (5 bases each). The V and J ends lost 0 bases and 1 base respectively, with 8 bases between them. CDR1 and CDR2 from the germline V gene are SGHKS and YYEKEE (reference sequence). This CDR3 is 14 amino acids long. The CDR3 nucleotides read TGTGCCAGCAGCTTGGGGGACGGGTCCTACGAGCAGTACTTC. Translating it yields CASSLGDGSYEQYF.